The sequence of this T cell receptor (beta chain) was determined in a study of T-cell memory formation after mild COVID-19. On this clonotype: Antigen specificity is unknown.

Findings and caveats of the study: Second-wave clones that peaked on day 37 lacked confirmed SARS-CoV-2 specificity.

TCRdb reprocessed the 5' RACE reads via MiXCR and lists one record per CDR3 protein. This table holds a few hundred thousand distinct CDR3 sequences, less than 25% found once. The CDR3 totals 18 residues. Germline lookup yields CDR1 LGHNA and CDR2 YSLEER. The germline V and J ends were trimmed by 3 bases and 0 bases, with 19 bases remaining between them. The sample taken for sequencing was PBMCs or a T cell subset sorted from them (not recorded which). The receptor was derived from an adult woman who had mild COVID-19 (a few samples of this study predate the infection). Cell type and time point are not known. This sequence joins TRBV4-3 and TRBJ2-3; the D gene is possibly TRBD2 (6 bases). In DNA, the CDR3 is TGCGCCAGCAGCCATGAGGATGCGGGCGGGGCTAGCACAGATACGCAGTATTTT. Residues: CASSHEDAGGASTDTQYF.